This record looks at one T cell receptor (beta chain) sequence and its context. The data belong to a study of blood T cell repertoires in COVID-19. Across the study: The cDNA or gDNA used as material had been derived from T cells, B-cell-depleted T cells, or PBMCs.

Generated by immunoSEQ multiplex PCR, the TCRdb table keeps only in-frame clones and is missing some. The sample records some 150,000 clones, roughly 84% being singletons. This CDR3 has 18 residues. Germline V gene data show CDR1 as SEHNR and CDR2 as FQNEAQ (reference sequence). Deletions cut 2 bases from V and 5 bases from J, with 24 bases between. The rearrangement uses TRBV7-9 and TRBJ1-2, with D perhaps matching TRBD1 (5 bases). Sequencing was performed on peripheral blood. The receptor was isolated from a man in his forties or fifties with acute or convalescent COVID-19. CDR3 sequence: CASSLRGFWDSKGYGYTF. For the CDR3, the DNA is TGTGCCAGCAGCTTAAGGGGTTTCTGGGACTCCAAGGGGTATGGCTACACCTTC. The variable domain in full, with the rest retrieved from reference TRBV7-9 and TRBJ1-2, is DTGVSQNPRHKITKRGQNVTFRCDPISEHNRLYWYRQTLGQGPEFLTYFQNEAQLEKSRLLSDRFSAERPKGSFSTLEIQRTEQGDSAMYLCASSLRGFWDSKGYGYTFGSGTRLTVV.